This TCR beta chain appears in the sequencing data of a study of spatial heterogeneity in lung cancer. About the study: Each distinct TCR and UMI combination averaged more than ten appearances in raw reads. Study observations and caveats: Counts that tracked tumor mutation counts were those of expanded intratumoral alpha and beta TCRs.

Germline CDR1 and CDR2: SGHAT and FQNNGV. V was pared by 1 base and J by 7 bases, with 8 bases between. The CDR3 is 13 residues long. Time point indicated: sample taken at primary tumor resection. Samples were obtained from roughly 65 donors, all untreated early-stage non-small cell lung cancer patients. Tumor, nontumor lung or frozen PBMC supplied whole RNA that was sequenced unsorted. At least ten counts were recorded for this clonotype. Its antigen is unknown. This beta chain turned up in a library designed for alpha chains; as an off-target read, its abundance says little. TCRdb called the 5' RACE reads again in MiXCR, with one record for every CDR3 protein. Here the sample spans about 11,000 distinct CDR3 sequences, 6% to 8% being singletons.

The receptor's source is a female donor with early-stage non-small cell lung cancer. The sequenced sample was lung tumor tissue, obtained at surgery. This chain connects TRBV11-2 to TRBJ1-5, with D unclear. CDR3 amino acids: CASSLGQAQPQHF. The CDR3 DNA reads TGTGCCAGCAGCTTAGGCCAGGCCCAGCCCCAGCATTTT.